This T cell receptor (beta chain) emerged from a study of beta chain features in type 1 diabetes. As every portion of the isolated RNA was reverse transcribed, the sequencing read expressed TCRB transcripts. Data came from immunoSEQ multiplex PCR; TCRdb stores just in-frame clones and leaves some out. The table includes more than 300,000 clones, around 12% detected once. Whole-study results and caveats: Shortening of TCRB CDR3s, moderate but significant, appeared in all four CD4+ subsets of Type 1 diabetes patients. In type 1 diabetes patients, VDJ junctions had fewer insertions; deletions at these junctions were more frequent.

Deletions cut 2 bases from V and 4 bases from J, with 11 bases between. CDR1 SQVTM and CDR2 ANQGSEA come from the germline V gene. There are 13 residues in the CDR3. This clone was seen only a few times. Its antigen remains unknown. The same CDR3 arises from other DNA sequences in this sample as well. V is TRBV29-1 and J is TRBJ2-5; possible D gene TRBD2, 6 bases. Sequencing used naive CD4+ T cells from blood. This clonotype originated in a man aged 18 to 29 in good health. CDR3 sequence reads: CSVERQGGETQYF. DNA for the CDR3: TGCAGCGTTGAACGGCAGGGAGGAGAGACCCAGTACTTC.